This TCR beta chain was captured by sequencing in a study of blood T cell repertoires in COVID-19. About the study: Acute and convalescent COVID-19 specimens originated in the United States, Italy and Spain. T cells, B-cell-depleted T cells, or PBMCs provided the cDNA or gDNA that served as material.

In the original workflow: From reference gene primer amplification, estimates of nucleated cell counts were derived. Profiling relied on immunoSEQ multiplex PCR, and the TCRdb table lists in-frame clones only, not all of them. V, J and clone size are taken as reported in that table, and D and trimming were inferred from the DNA itself. The sample carries about 98,000 clones, 82% recorded once. Germline V gene sequence: CDR1 MNHEY, CDR2 SMNVEV (reference sequence). The V and J ends lost 4 bases and 0 bases respectively, with 14 bases between them. The CDR3 length is 16 residues. This clonotype was obtained from a man older than 75 with acute or convalescent COVID-19. Sequencing input: peripheral blood. This chain uses TRBV27 with TRBJ2-3; D may be TRBD2 (6 bases). CDR3 amino acids: CASSSGLYLSTDTQYF. In DNA, the CDR3 is TGTGCCAGCAGTTCGGGACTTTACTTGAGCACAGATACGCAGTATTTT.